The 16 T cell receptor beta chains below were found in one sample sequenced in a study of OX40 agonist ivuxolimab in advanced cancers. Method: immunoSEQ multiplex PCR; TCRdb's copy keeps in-frame clones and lacks some. The sample has some 85,000 clones, more than 70% seen once. Here the sequenced sample was CD4+ or CD8+ T cells sorted from blood, taken in a trial of the OX40 agonist ivuxolimab. The receptor set was obtained from an adult with an advanced solid tumor such as melanoma, head and neck, liver or kidney cancer.

The rearrangement joins TRBV11-2 to TRBJ2-7, with TRBD2 matching 8 bases. V gave up 5 bases and J gave up 6 bases; unmatched junction bases: 9. There are 14 residues in the CDR3. Germline assignment: CDR1 SGHAT and CDR2 FQNNGV. DNA for the CDR3: TGTGCCAGCAGCCCCCGACTAGCGTCCCTCGAGCAGTACTTC. It yields the protein CASSPRLASLEQYF.

The chain carries TRBV27 and TRBJ2-1; TRBD2 matches 11 bases. CDR1 and CDR2 (germline): MNHEY, SMNVEV (reference sequence). The CDR3 is 16 residues long. The V gene end was trimmed by 6 bases and the J gene end by 9 bases; junction bases not matched to a gene: 13. In DNA form, the CDR3 reads TGTGCCAGCAGCCTTACTAGCGGGGGCGGGGTCGGTGAGCAGTTCTTC. Its translation is CASSLTSGGGVGEQFF.

The chain uses TRBV19 and TRBJ1-2, with TRBD1 matching over 9 bases. CDR1 and CDR2 (germline): LNHDA, SQIVND (reference sequence). The CDR3 totals 17 residues. J was trimmed by 3 bases and V by 3 bases; bases with no gene match: 11. CDR3 sequence: CASSIGLTGGADYGYTF. For the CDR3, the DNA is TGTGCCAGTAGTATTGGCCTTACAGGGGGCGCCGACTATGGCTACACCTTC.

The J gene is TRBJ1-3, the V gene TRBV5-1; 8 nucleotides match TRBD1. The V gene end was trimmed by 4 bases and the J gene end by 7 bases; junction bases not matched to a gene: 7. The CDR3 is made up of 14 amino acids. Germline CDR1 and CDR2: SGHRS and YFSETQ. CDR3 DNA sequence: TGCGCCAGCAGCAACTGGACAGGGCTGAACACCATATATTTT. This translates into CASSNWTGLNTIYF.

The chain carries TRBV5-4 and TRBJ1-1; D is uncertain. The length of the CDR3 is 12 residues. Trimming removed 3 bases from V and 6 bases from J, with 9 bases in between. The germline gives CDR1 SGHNT, CDR2 YYREEE (reference sequence). For the CDR3, the DNA is TGTGCCAGCAGCTCGGGATTCTCTGAAGCTTTCTTT. Protein product: CASSSGFSEAFF.

The chain uses TRBV6-5 and TRBJ2-7; D call uncertain. Trimming took 4 bases from V and 3 from J, leaving 10 bases between them. The germline CDR1 and CDR2 sequences are MNHEY and SVGAGI. The CDR3 length is 13 residues. DNA of the CDR3: TGTGCCAGCAGTTCAGGAAAGCGCTACGAGCAGTACTTC. The encoded protein is CASSSGKRYEQYF.

The V gene is TRBV13, the J gene TRBJ2-1, with D tentatively TRBD1 (5 bases). The germline gives CDR1 PRHDT, CDR2 FYEKMQ (reference sequence). Trimming took off 2 bases at V and 5 bases at J, with 10 bases between the two ends. The CDR3 has 14 amino acids. CDR3 in DNA: TGTGCCAGCAGCTTAAGGCAGGGCGACAATGAGCAGTTCTTC. It is translated as CASSLRQGDNEQFF.

The chain has TRBV18 and TRBJ2-2; 7 bases are shared with TRBD1. Germline V gives CDR1 KGHSH, CDR2 LQKENI. This CDR3 is built from 18 residues. V gave up 3 bases and J gave up 1 base; unmatched junction bases: 11. The CDR3, as DNA: TGTGCCAGCTCACCGATGAAAGGACAGGCAAAGAACACCGGGGAGCTGTTTTTT. This translates into CASSPMKGQAKNTGELFF.

The chain couples TRBV5-4 to TRBJ1-2; 7 bases align to TRBD1. CDR1 SGHNT and CDR2 YYREEE come from the germline V gene (reference sequence). The CDR3 sequence is 13 residues long. Trimming removed 2 bases from V and 6 bases from J; junction bases left unmatched: 4. The CDR3 DNA sequence: TGTGCCAGCAGCTTTGAGGGGGCAAATGGCTACACCTTC. Amino acids: CASSFEGANGYTF.

The chain recombines TRBV2 with TRBJ1-5; 7 bases agree with TRBD1. The germline gives CDR1 SNHLY, CDR2 FYNNEI. Trimming took 2 bases from V and 1 from J; bases not matched to a gene: 5. The CDR3 sequence is 16 residues long. In DNA form, the CDR3 reads TGTGCCAGCAGTGAAAGGGGGCGACAGAGCAATCAGCCCCAGCATTTT. Its protein product is CASSERGRQSNQPQHF.

The gene calls are TRBV14 and TRBJ2-3, with D possibly TRBD2 on 5 matching bases. V lost 0 bases and J 1 base, leaving 11 bases between the germline ends. Germline V gene lookup returns CDR1 SGHDN and CDR2 FVKESK. This CDR3 is 16 amino acids long. Written as DNA, the CDR3 is TGTGCCAGCAGCCAAGATAATAGGCGGGGCACAGATACGCAGTATTTT. Its translation is CASSQDNRRGTDTQYF.

The chain carries TRBV5-1 and TRBJ1-2; 9 bases agree with TRBD1. Germline V gene sequence: CDR1 SGHRS, CDR2 YFSETQ. Germline trimming cut 0 bases from V and 7 bases from J; bases unmatched to any gene: 19. The CDR3 covers 19 residues. For the CDR3, the DNA is TGCGCCAGCAGCTTGGGAAGTGTGTTGGGACAGGGAATTCGCAGTGGCTACACCTTC. It yields the protein CASSLGSVLGQGIRSGYTF.

This chain links TRBV29-1 with TRBJ2-3; TRBD2 agrees at 9 bases. Germline V gives CDR1 SQVTM, CDR2 ANQGSEA. CDR3 length: 15 residues. Trimming cost V 7 bases and J 7 bases; bases outside gene matches: 15. The CDR3 bases are TGCAGCGCCCGGCCGCTAGCGGGACCCGGGAATACGCAGTATTTT. It specifies CSARPLAGPGNTQYF.

The chain couples TRBV6-1 to TRBJ1-2, with D perhaps matching TRBD1 (6 bases). The CDR3 is 13 residues long. The germline CDR1 and CDR2 sequences are MNHNS and SASEGT. V was clipped by 10 bases and J by 4 bases, with 16 bases between them. CDR3 protein: CATPGQNVYGYTF. CDR3 bases: TGTGCCACCCCAGGACAGAACGTCTATGGCTACACCTTC.

The V call is TRBV15, the J call TRBJ2-3; no clear D. Germline CDR1 reads LNHNV; CDR2 reads YYDKDF (reference sequence). The V gene lost 5 bases and the J gene lost 1 base, with 10 bases spanning the gap. The CDR3 loop spans 14 amino acids. Written as DNA, the CDR3 is TGTGCCACCAGCCCCTTGTGGGGCACAGATACGCAGTATTTT. This translates into CATSPLWGTDTQYF.

The chain has TRBV5-1 and TRBJ2-1, with TRBD2 identical over 9 bases. Per germline, CDR1 SGHRS and CDR2 YFSETQ. This CDR3 has 16 amino acids. The V gene end was trimmed by 4 bases and the J gene end by 7 bases; junction bases not matched to a gene: 12. The CDR3 loop reads CASSPPLAGVGNEQFF. In DNA form, the CDR3 reads TGCGCCAGCAGCCCCCCATTAGCGGGGGTTGGGAATGAGCAGTTCTTC.